The next 27 T cell receptor beta chains were all read from a single sample in a study of blood T cells in healthy people across ages. Through a sample-barcoded 5' primer and a J-beta primer mix, a second PCR was run for roughly 7 to 11 cycles. TCRdb re-called the 5' RACE reads with MiXCR, one entry per CDR3 protein. Of some 1.8 million distinct CDR3 sequences listed, approximately 39% are singletons. Sequenced material: blood. Every receptor here comes from a human donor in good health.

The chain combines TRBV5-1 with TRBJ1-1; tentative D call: TRBD1 (5 bases). Germline CDR1 is SGHRS and CDR2 is YFSETQ. The CDR3 extends over 16 amino acids. Trimming left V 4 bases short and J 1 base short, with 17 bases between. CDR3 region: CASSGGAVQGNTEAFF. The CDR3, as DNA: TGCGCCAGCAGCGGGGGAGCAGTCCAAGGGAACACTGAAGCTTTCTTT.

The chain employs TRBV4-1 and TRBJ2-7; D is ambiguous. The CDR3 runs 14 residues. In germline, CDR1 is MGHRA, CDR2 YSYEKL. Trimming removed 4 bases from V and 4 bases from J, with 14 bases in between. The CDR3 reads CASSRADGGYEQYF. The CDR3 DNA follows: TGCGCCAGCAGCCGGGCCGACGGCGGATACGAGCAGTACTTC.

The chain employs TRBV15 and TRBJ1-2; D is unresolved. This CDR3 is 16 amino acids long. The germline V gene encodes CDR1 LNHNV and CDR2 YYDKDF (reference sequence). V lost 0 bases, J lost 7 bases, and 18 bases lay in between. CDR3 DNA: TGTGCCACCAGCAGAGAGGTTCGACCAGCCAAGGGTGGCTACACCTTC. Protein product: CATSREVRPAKGGYTF.

Only a few counts were recorded for this clonotype. The rearrangement links TRBV20-1 to TRBJ2-4; D remains unclear. The better agreement between TRBJ2-7 and the DNA end casts doubt on the J call. This CDR3 comprises 12 residues. From germline, CDR1 is DFQATT and CDR2 SNEGSKA (reference sequence). The CDR3 here is CSARRNDYEQYF. As DNA, the CDR3 is TGCAGTGCTAGGCGGAACGATTACGAGCAGTACTTC.

This clonotype came up a few times. The rearrangement uses TRBV5-5 and TRBJ2-7, with unresolved D. The CDR3 extends over 11 amino acids. Germline V gives CDR1 SGHKS, CDR2 YYEKEE (reference sequence). Between the trimmed V and J ends, which lost 6 bases and 3 bases, there was a span of 7 bases. The CDR3: CASTEYYEQYF. In DNA, the CDR3 is TGTGCCAGCACCGAGTACTACGAGCAGTACTTC.

V is TRBV6-2 or TRBV6-3 and J is TRBJ2-3, with TRBD2 identical over 11 bases. Germline V gene data show CDR1 as MNHEY and CDR2 as SVGEGT. V trimming: 4 bases; J trimming: 0 bases; junction bases outside the gene matches: 9. The CDR3 has 18 amino acids. CDR3 protein: CASSFSSGGPTSTDTQYF. CDR3 nucleotide sequence: TGTGCCAGCAGTTTTTCTAGCGGGGGGCCTACTAGCACAGATACGCAGTATTTT.

The rearrangement uses TRBV6-2 or TRBV6-3 and TRBJ2-1, with 11 bases that match TRBD2. The V gene end was trimmed by 6 bases and the J gene end by 10 bases; junction bases not matched to a gene: 17. The germline gives CDR1 MNHEY, CDR2 SVGEGT. This CDR3 region has 17 residues. CDR3 nucleotides: TGTGCCAGCAGAGGGCCCCGACTCCTAGCGGGGGGCGTCGAGCAGTTCTTC. Protein: CASRGPRLLAGGVEQFF.

The sample holds a few counts of this clonotype. The V call is TRBV6-6, the J call TRBJ2-5; TRBD1 matches 8 bases. This CDR3 spans 13 amino acids. V shed 7 bases, J shed 4 bases, and the junction held 5 bases outside the gene matches. In germline, CDR1 is MNHNY, CDR2 SVGAGI (reference sequence). CDR3 residues: CASTYGQGETQYF. The CDR3 bases are TGTGCCAGCACCTACGGACAGGGAGAGACCCAGTACTTC.

J is TRBJ2-7 and V is TRBV7-2; a possible D gene is TRBD2 (6 bases). Per germline, CDR1 SGHTA and CDR2 FQGNSA. V shed 3 bases and J shed 0 bases, with 12 bases lying between them. CDR3 length: 15 amino acids. The CDR3 reads CASSLFHGSSYEQYF. Written as DNA, the CDR3 is TGTGCCAGCAGCTTGTTTCACGGGAGCTCCTACGAGCAGTACTTC. The whole variable domain, filled in from reference TRBV7-2 and TRBJ2-7, reads GAGVSQSPSNKVTEKGKDVELRCDPISGHTALYWYRQSLGQGLEFLIYFQGNSAPDKSGLPSDRFSAERTGGSVSTLTIQRTQQEDSAVYLCASSLFHGSSYEQYFGPGTRLTVT.

In its sample, this clonotype was seen a few times. The CDR3 DNA sequence: TGTGCCAGCAGTTACGGGTCGAAGATAGCCAAAAACATTCAGTACTTC. Protein product: CASSYGSKIAKNIQYF. The chain is built from TRBV6-5 and TRBJ2-4, with D uncertain. V was shortened by 2 bases and J by 0 bases, with 11 bases between the two germline ends. The CDR3 is 16 amino acids. The germline CDR1 and CDR2 sequences are MNHEY and SVGAGI.

In this sample, this clonotype turned up a few times. This chain joins TRBV7-2 and TRBJ2-7; 8 nucleotides agree with TRBD1. Germline CDR1 SGHTA, CDR2 FQGNSA. The V and J ends lost 4 bases and 3 bases, in that order; junction bases with no gene match: 8. The CDR3 is made up of 15 amino acids. CDR3 sequence reads: CASSSSTGAHYEQYF. In DNA, the CDR3 is TGTGCCAGCAGCTCCTCGACAGGGGCCCACTACGAGCAGTACTTC.

There are many counts of this clonotype. DNA of the CDR3: TGTGCCAGCAGACAGGGCAATCAGCCCCAGCATTTT. Its translation is CASRQGNQPQHF. The V and J genes are TRBV12-3 or TRBV12-4 and TRBJ1-5; tentative D call: TRBD1 (5 bases). V was clipped by 6 bases and J by 2 bases, with 5 bases between them. The CDR3 runs 12 residues.

Notes on this clonotype: This may come from a read error, since a much larger clone is one base off. The rearrangement uses TRBV24-1 and TRBJ2-5; D might be TRBD1 (7 bases). The CDR3 spans 15 residues. Germline V gene data show CDR1 as KGHDR and CDR2 as SFDVKD. The CDR3 DNA is TGTACCACCAGTGGACCGCGACAGGGAGGAGAGACCCAGTACTTC. It is translated as CTTSGPRQGGETQYF.

The CDR3 reads CAISERSIGGNQPQHF. CDR3 nucleotides: TGTGCCATCAGTGAGAGGAGCATAGGAGGCAATCAGCCCCAGCATTTT. V usage is TRBV10-3 and J usage is TRBJ1-5; D uncertain. The CDR3 loop spans 16 amino acids. V shed 2 bases and J shed 2 bases, with 13 bases lying between them. Germline CDR1 and CDR2: ENHRY and SYGVKD.

This clonotype was seen a few times. The V and J genes are TRBV12-3 or TRBV12-4 and TRBJ2-6, with TRBD1 matching 8 bases. Trimming removed 2 bases from V and 4 bases from J; junction bases left unmatched: 13. The CDR3 spans 19 residues. The CDR3 DNA reads TGTGCCAGCAGTTTAAGGGTTTCGACAGGGGTGAAAGGGGCCAACGTCCTGACTTTC. It is translated as CASSLRVSTGVKGANVLTF.

This chain links TRBV4-3 with TRBJ1-2; D gene uncertain. V dropped 0 bases and J dropped 4 bases, with 21 bases sitting between them. The CDR3 has 18 amino acids. In germline, CDR1 is LGHNA, CDR2 YSLEER. The CDR3 is CASSQEGVIATELYGYTF. The CDR3 nucleotides are TGCGCCAGCAGCCAAGAGGGCGTAATCGCAACGGAACTCTATGGCTACACCTTC.

V and J are TRBV20-1 and TRBJ1-5, with 11 bases matching TRBD1. The germline CDR1 and CDR2 sequences are DFQATT and SNEGSKA (reference sequence). Germline trimming cut 6 bases from V and 6 bases from J; bases unmatched to any gene: 7. This CDR3 has 14 residues. CDR3 loop: CSATRDRGTQPQHF. The CDR3 bases are TGCAGTGCCACCCGGGACAGGGGGACTCAGCCCCAGCATTTT.

The chain combines TRBV2 with TRBJ2-1; no clear D gene. CDR3 length: 12 residues. Germline-derived CDR1 and CDR2 are SNHLY and FYNNEI. V was cut by 9 bases and J by 5 bases, with 11 bases left in between. In DNA, the CDR3 is TGTGCCAGTAGAATAGACCACAATGAGCAGTTCTTC. It is translated as CASRIDHNEQFF.

The chain joins TRBV28 to TRBJ2-1; tentatively, D is TRBD1 or TRBD2 (5 bases each). The CDR3 contains 13 residues. Germline assignment: CDR1 MDHEN and CDR2 SYDVKM. V was pared by 5 bases and J by 7 bases, with 12 bases between. The CDR3 reads CASSGTAKNEQFF. DNA of the CDR3: TGTGCCAGCAGTGGGACCGCCAAGAATGAGCAGTTCTTC.

This clonotype was seen a few times. The chain has TRBV20-1 and TRBJ2-1; TRBD2 matches 10 bases. The V segment lost 0 bases and the J segment 11 bases; nucleotides outside the gene matches: 13. The CDR3 length is 16 residues. Germline V gives CDR1 DFQATT, CDR2 SNEGSKA (reference sequence). CDR3 sequence reads: CSARDSDIAGGGKQFF. The CDR3 DNA reads as TGCAGTGCTAGAGACTCAGACATAGCGGGGGGCGGCAAGCAGTTCTTC.

As to this clonotype: This may stem from a read error, because a much larger clone lies one nucleotide away. The chain has TRBV20-1 and TRBJ2-5; a possible D gene is TRBD2 (5 bases). The CDR3 contains 14 residues. The germline gives CDR1 DFQATT, CDR2 SNEGSKA (reference sequence). The V end was cut by 3 bases, the J end by 11 bases, with 22 bases between. The CDR3: CSASRRGYGKGQYF. The DNA of the CDR3 is TGCAGTGCTAGTCGCCGGGGATACGGCAAAGGGCAGTACTTC.

The chain couples TRBV20-1 to TRBJ1-4; D is perhaps TRBD1 (5 bases). The CDR3 spans 13 residues. The germline CDR1 and CDR2 sequences are DFQATT and SNEGSKA (reference sequence). Trimming pared 2 bases from V and 5 bases from J, leaving 9 bases between. CDR3 protein: CSARSWDNEKLFF. Here the CDR3 DNA reads TGCAGTGCTAGAAGTTGGGACAATGAAAAACTGTTTTTT.

This clonotype appeared a few times. The gene calls are TRBV7-8 and TRBJ1-5, with a possible D match to TRBD1 (5 bases). The CDR3 contains 15 residues. Per germline, CDR1 SGHVS and CDR2 FQNEAQ. Trimming left V 5 bases short and J 2 bases short, with 13 bases between. CDR3 region: CASSLQGRGNQPQHF. The CDR3 nucleotides read TGTGCCAGCAGCCTCCAGGGACGAGGCAATCAGCCCCAGCATTTT. Looking up the rest from reference TRBV7-8 and TRBJ1-5 gives the full variable domain: GAGVSQSPRYKVAKRGQDVALRCDPISGHVSLFWYQQALGQGPEFLTYFQNEAQLDKSGLPSDRFFAERPEGSVSTLKIQRTQQEDSAVYLCASSLQGRGNQPQHFGDGTRLSIL.

The V gene is TRBV7-2, the J gene TRBJ2-7, with D possibly matching TRBD2 (7 bases). Germline V lookup: CDR1 SGHTA, CDR2 FQGNSA. Trimming pared 1 base from V and 2 bases from J, leaving 12 bases between. The CDR3 length is 15 residues. CDR3 amino acids: CASSLGWGGPYEQYF. DNA of the CDR3: TGTGCCAGCAGCTTAGGATGGGGGGGGCCCTACGAGCAGTACTTC.

CDR3 loop: CAAGSWDYGYTF. The CDR3 region has the DNA TGTGCCGCGGGATCCTGGGACTATGGCTACACCTTC. The chain combines TRBV7-2 with TRBJ1-2; D unclear. The germline V and J ends were trimmed by 11 bases and 3 bases, with 13 bases remaining between them. CDR3 length: 12 residues. In germline, CDR1 is SGHTA, CDR2 FQGNSA.

The chain's CDR3 is CSARFGQGQETQYF. The CDR3 DNA is TGCAGTGCTAGATTCGGACAGGGGCAAGAGACCCAGTACTTC. V and J are TRBV20-1 and TRBJ2-5, with 9 bases matching TRBD1. The germline gives CDR1 DFQATT, CDR2 SNEGSKA (reference sequence). The CDR3 covers 14 residues. V shed 2 bases, J shed 2 bases, and the junction held 3 bases outside the gene matches.

The gene calls are TRBV20-1 and TRBJ2-7; 8 bases are a match to TRBD2. Germline V CDR1 and CDR2: DFQATT, SNEGSKA (reference sequence). V was clipped by 5 bases and J by 0 bases; unmatched bases: 9. This CDR3 comprises 15 residues. The CDR3 loop reads CSAATSGAHSYEQYF. The CDR3 nucleotides are TGCAGTGCTGCTACTAGCGGTGCACACTCCTACGAGCAGTACTTC.